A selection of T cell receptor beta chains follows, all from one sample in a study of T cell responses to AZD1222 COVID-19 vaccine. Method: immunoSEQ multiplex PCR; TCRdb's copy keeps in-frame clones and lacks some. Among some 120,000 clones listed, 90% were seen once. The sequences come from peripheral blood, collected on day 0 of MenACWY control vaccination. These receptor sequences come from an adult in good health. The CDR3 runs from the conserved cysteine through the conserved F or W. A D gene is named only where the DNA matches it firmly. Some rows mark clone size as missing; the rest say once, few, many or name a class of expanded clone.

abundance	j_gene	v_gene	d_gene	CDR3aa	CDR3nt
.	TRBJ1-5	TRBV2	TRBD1	CASRADRDNQPQHF	TGTGCCAGCAGGGCCGACAGGGACAATCAGCCCCAGCATTTT
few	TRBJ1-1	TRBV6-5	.	CASSTELNTEAFF	TGTGCCAGCAGTACCGAACTGAACACTGAAGCTTTCTTT
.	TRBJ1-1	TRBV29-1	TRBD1	CSVEARQGGTEAFF	TGCAGCGTTGAGGCGCGACAGGGTGGCACTGAAGCTTTCTTT
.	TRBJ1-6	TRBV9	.	CASSVSTGHNSPLHF	TGTGCCAGCAGCGTTAGTACAGGACATAATTCACCCCTCCACTTT
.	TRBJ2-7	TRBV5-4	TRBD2	CASTIHGLATYEQYF	TGTGCCAGCACCATTCACGGACTAGCCACCTACGAGCAGTACTTC
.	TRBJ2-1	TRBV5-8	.	CASSKDSNNEQFF	TGTGCCAGCAGTAAAGACTCCAACAATGAGCAGTTCTTC
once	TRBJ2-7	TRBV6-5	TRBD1	CASSSDRGISYEQYF	TGTGCCAGCAGTTCGGACAGGGGAATCTCCTACGAGCAGTACTTC
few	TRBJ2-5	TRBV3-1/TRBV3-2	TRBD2	CASSQGFSAGGQETQYF	TGTGCCAGCAGCCAAGGCTTTTCAGCGGGGGGCCAAGAGACCCAGTACTTC
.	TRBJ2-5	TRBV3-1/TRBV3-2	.	CASSTGTPIFGTQYF	TGTGCCAGCAGCACCGGGACACCCATCTTCGGGACCCAGTACTTC
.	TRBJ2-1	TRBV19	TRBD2	CASRSSGSSYNEQFF	TGTGCCAGCCGATCTAGCGGGAGCTCCTACAATGAGCAGTTCTTC
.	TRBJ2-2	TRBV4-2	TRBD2	CASRGSGANTGELFF	TGTGCCAGCAGGGGTAGCGGGGCGAACACCGGGGAGCTGTTTTTT
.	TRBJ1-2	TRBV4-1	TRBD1	CASSQVAGQSNYGYTF	TGCGCCAGCAGCCAAGTCGCGGGACAGTCTAACTATGGCTACACCTTC
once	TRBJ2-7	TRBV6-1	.	CASSERWTSYEQYF	TGTGCCAGCAGTGAACGGTGGACCTCATACGAGCAGTACTTC
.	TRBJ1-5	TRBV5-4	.	CASSSGSNQPQHF	TGTGCCAGCAGCTCCGGTAGCAATCAGCCCCAGCATTTT
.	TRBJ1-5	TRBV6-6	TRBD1	CASSYDTGVGNQPQHF	TGTGCCAGCAGTTACGACACAGGGGTGGGCAATCAGCCCCAGCATTTT
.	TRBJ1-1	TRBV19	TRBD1	CASSPGQGARTEAFF	TGTGCCAGTAGTCCGGGACAGGGGGCGCGGACTGAAGCTTTCTTT
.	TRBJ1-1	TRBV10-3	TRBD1	CAITRTGEDTEAFF	TGTGCCATCACAAGAACAGGGGAAGACACTGAAGCTTTCTTT
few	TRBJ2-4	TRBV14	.	CASSQGELAKNIQYF	TGTGCCAGCAGCCAAGGGGAACTAGCCAAAAACATTCAGTACTTC
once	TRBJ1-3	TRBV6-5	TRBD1	CASKQDPGQGSIYF	TGTGCCAGCAAACAGGACCCGGGACAGGGTTCCATATATTTT
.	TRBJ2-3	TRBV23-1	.	CASSQSERYTDTQYF	TGCGCCAGCAGTCAATCGGAAAGATACACAGATACGCAGTATTTT
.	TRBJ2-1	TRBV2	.	CASTRTPPANEQFF	TGTGCCAGCACCCGGACTCCCCCCGCCAATGAGCAGTTCTTC
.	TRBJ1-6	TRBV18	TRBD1	CASSPHRDSVVNSPLHF	TGTGCCAGCTCACCGCATCGGGACAGCGTCGTCAATTCACCCCTCCACTTT
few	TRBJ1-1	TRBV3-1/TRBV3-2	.	CASSHMNTEAFF	TGTGCCAGCAGCCACATGAACACTGAAGCTTTCTTT
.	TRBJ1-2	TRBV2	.	CASSPDLGGGYTF	TGTGCCAGCAGTCCAGATCTTGGGGGAGGCTACACCTTC
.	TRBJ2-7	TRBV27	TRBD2	CASSPRTSGRVSEQYF	TGTGCCAGCAGTCCGAGGACTAGCGGGAGGGTGAGCGAGCAGTACTTC
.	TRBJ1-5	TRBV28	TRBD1	CASRDTGTGKIQPQHF	TGTGCCAGCAGAGACACCGGGACAGGGAAGATTCAGCCCCAGCATTTT
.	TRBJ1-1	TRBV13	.	CASSLGGGWNTEAFF	TGTGCCAGCAGCTTAGGCGGGGGCTGGAACACTGAAGCTTTCTTT
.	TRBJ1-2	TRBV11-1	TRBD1	CASSSQDRANYGYTF	TGTGCCAGCAGCTCGCAGGACAGGGCTAACTATGGCTACACCTTC
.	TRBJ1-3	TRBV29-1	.	CSGWTRGGEKGNTIYF	TGCAGCGGCTGGACCAGGGGCGGGGAGAAAGGAAACACCATATATTTT
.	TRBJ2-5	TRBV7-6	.	CASSLVRNTQETQYF	TGTGCCAGCAGCTTAGTCCGCAACACCCAAGAGACCCAGTACTTC
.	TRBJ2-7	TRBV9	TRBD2	CASSVGTSGLAGEFAQYF	TGTGCCAGCAGCGTAGGAACCTCCGGGCTAGCGGGAGAGTTCGCGCAGTACTTC
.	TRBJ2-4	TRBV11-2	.	CASSLGGDIQYF	TGTGCCAGCAGCTTAGGGGGGGACATTCAGTACTTC
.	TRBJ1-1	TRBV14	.	CASSQDTMRVEAFF	TGTGCCAGCAGCCAAGATACGATGAGGGTTGAAGCTTTCTTT
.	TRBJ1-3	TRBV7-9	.	CASSPTSSGNTIYF	TGTGCCAGCAGCCCGACAAGCTCTGGAAACACCATATATTTT
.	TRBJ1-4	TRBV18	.	CASSKTGKNEKLFF	TGTGCCAGCTCAAAGACAGGAAAAAATGAAAAACTGTTTTTT
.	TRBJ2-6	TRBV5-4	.	CASSLGPQGANVLTF	TGTGCCAGCAGCTTGGGACCGCAAGGGGCCAACGTCCTGACTTTC
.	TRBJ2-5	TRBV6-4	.	CATPWLTNKQETQYF	TGTGCCACCCCCTGGTTAACCAACAAACAAGAGACCCAGTACTTC
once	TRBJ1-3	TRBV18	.	CASSPGKRNTIYF	TGTGCCAGCTCACCAGGGAAAAGAAACACCATATATTTT
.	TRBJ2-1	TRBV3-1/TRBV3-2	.	CASSPWILSNEQFF	TGTGCCAGCAGCCCTTGGATCCTAAGCAATGAGCAGTTCTTC
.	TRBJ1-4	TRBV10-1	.	CASKGAEPNEKLFF	TGCGCCAGCAAAGGGGCAGAGCCTAATGAAAAACTGTTTTTT
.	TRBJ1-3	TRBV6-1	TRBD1	CASSGGQGFRGNTIYF	TGTGCCAGCAGTGGGGGACAGGGTTTTAGGGGAAACACCATATATTTT
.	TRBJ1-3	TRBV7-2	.	CASSPRTGYSGNTIYF	TGTGCCAGCAGCCCTAGAACGGGGTACTCTGGAAACACCATATATTTT
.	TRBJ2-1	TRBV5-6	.	CASSLTQRYNEQFF	TGTGCCAGCAGCTTGACACAGAGATACAATGAGCAGTTCTTC
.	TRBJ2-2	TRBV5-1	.	CASSPGRNTNTGELFF	TGCGCCAGCAGCCCGGGACGAAACACGAACACCGGGGAGCTGTTTTTT
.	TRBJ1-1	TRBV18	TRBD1	CASSPETGSAEAFF	TGTGCCAGCTCACCCGAGACAGGGTCCGCTGAAGCTTTCTTT
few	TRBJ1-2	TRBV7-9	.	CASSLADTLPRGYTF	TGTGCCAGCAGCTTAGCGGACACGCTTCCACGTGGCTACACCTTC
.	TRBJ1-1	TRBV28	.	CASSSPGVSMNTEAFF	TGTGCCAGCAGTTCCCCAGGGGTTTCCATGAACACTGAAGCTTTCTTT
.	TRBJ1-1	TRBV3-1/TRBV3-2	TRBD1	CASSQEIGQGARAFF	TGTGCCAGCAGCCAAGAAATAGGACAGGGGGCACGAGCTTTCTTT
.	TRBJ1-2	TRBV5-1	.	CATQPGHRSNYGYTF	TGCGCCACCCAACCGGGTCACAGATCCAACTATGGCTACACCTTC
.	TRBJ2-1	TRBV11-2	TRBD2	CASSSRTSGSYNEQFF	TGTGCCAGCAGCTCGCGGACTAGCGGCTCCTACAATGAGCAGTTCTTC